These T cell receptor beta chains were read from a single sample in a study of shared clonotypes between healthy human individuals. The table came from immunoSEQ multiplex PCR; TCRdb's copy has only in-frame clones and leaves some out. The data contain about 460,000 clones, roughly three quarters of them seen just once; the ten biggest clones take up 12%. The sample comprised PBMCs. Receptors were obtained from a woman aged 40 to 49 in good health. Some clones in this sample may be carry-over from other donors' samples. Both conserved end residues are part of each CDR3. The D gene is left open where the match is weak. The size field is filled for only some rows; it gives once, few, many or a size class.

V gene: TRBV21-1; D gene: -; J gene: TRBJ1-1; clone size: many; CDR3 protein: CASSKEQGKAFF; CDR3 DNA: TGTGCCAGCAGCAAAGAGCAGGGGAAAGCTTTCTTT
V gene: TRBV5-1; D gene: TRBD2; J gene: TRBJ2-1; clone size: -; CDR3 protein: CASSLGTSANEQFF; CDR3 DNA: TGCGCCAGCAGCTTGGGGACTAGCGCGAATGAGCAGTTCTTC
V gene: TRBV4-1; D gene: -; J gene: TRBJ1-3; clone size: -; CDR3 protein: CASSQDRRRDSVSGNTIYF; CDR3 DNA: TGCGCCAGCAGCCAAGATCGACGGCGGGACTCCGTCTCTGGAAACACCATATATTTT
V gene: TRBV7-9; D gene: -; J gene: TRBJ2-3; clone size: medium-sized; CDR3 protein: CASSEYRGGNTQYF; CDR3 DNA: TGTGCCAGCAGCGAGTACCGTGGGGGAAATACGCAGTATTTT
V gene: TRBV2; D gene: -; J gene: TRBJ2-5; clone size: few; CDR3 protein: CARGGRETQYF; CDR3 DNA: TGTGCCAGAGGAGGCCGAGAGACCCAGTACTTC
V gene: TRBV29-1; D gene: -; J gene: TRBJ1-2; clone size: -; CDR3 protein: CSVVRLDNYGYTF; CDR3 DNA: TGCAGCGTCGTTCGGTTGGATAACTATGGCTACACCTTC
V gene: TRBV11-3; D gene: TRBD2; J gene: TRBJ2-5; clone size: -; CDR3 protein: CASSPGLAGGSGVQETQYF; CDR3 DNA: TGTGCCAGCAGCCCTGGACTAGCGGGAGGGAGTGGGGTACAAGAGACCCAGTACTTC
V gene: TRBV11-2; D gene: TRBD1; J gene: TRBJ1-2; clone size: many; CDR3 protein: CASSFGQGNGYTF; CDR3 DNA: TGTGCCAGCAGCTTCGGACAGGGGAATGGCTACACCTTC
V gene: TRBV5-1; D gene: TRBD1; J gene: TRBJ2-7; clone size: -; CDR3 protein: CASSARTGPYEQYF; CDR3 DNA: TGCGCCAGCAGCGCAAGGACAGGGCCCTACGAGCAGTACTTC
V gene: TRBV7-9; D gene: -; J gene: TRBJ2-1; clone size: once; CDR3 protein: CASSPRDPSSSYNEQFF; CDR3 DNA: TGTGCCAGCAGCCCGCGGGACCCCTCGAGCTCCTACAATGAGCAGTTCTTC
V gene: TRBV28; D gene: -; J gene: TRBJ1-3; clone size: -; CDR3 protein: CASSLYLTGGTGNTIYF; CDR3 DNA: TGTGCCAGCAGTTTATACCTGACGGGGGGCACTGGAAACACCATATATTTT
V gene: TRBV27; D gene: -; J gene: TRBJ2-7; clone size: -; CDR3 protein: CASSLANLPGYEQYF; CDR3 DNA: TGTGCCAGCAGTTTAGCTAACCTCCCGGGGTACGAGCAGTACTTC
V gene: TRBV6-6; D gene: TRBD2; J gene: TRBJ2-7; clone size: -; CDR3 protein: CASRRDHGLAEQYF; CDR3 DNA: TGTGCCAGCAGACGCGATCACGGACTAGCCGAGCAGTACTTC
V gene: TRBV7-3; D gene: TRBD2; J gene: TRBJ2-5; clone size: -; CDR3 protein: CASSSRASGQETQYF; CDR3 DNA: TGTGCCAGCAGCAGTCGGGCTAGCGGCCAAGAGACCCAGTACTTC
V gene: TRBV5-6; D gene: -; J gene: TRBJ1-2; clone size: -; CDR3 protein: CASSLAEGGTFYGYTF; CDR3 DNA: TGTGCCAGCAGCTTGGCGGAAGGTGGAACCTTCTATGGCTACACCTTC